This T cell receptor (beta chain) derives from a study of regulatory T cells in long-lasting Graves disease (dated by TCRdb to the early 2020s). As for the study more broadly: This study used TCR sequencing and RNA sequencing of peripheral blood to compare persistent Graves' disease patients against newly diagnosed Graves' disease patients. The study was conducted in China and was registered as a clinical trial. TCR sequencing covered about 13 persistent and roughly 20 newly diagnosed Graves' disease patients, some 33 samples in total.

RNA was extracted from PBMCs in TRIzol for both TCR sequencing and RNA sequencing. The diagnosis of Graves' disease was made according to American Thyroid Association guidelines. Patients for the study were recruited at an endocrinology department in Xi'an, China. Each patient gave approximately 10 milliliters of peripheral blood, collected in an EDTA anticoagulant tube. Ficoll Paque Plus density gradient separation was used to isolate PBMCs, and no additional T cell sorting was done. An Agilent 2100 Bioanalyzer and agarose gel were used to check RNA quality, while a NanoDrop 2000 measured RNA concentration. The public reads were reprocessed in TCRdb via fastp at Q25 and MiXCR, keeping in-frame beta chains. Each entry merges the rows of one CDR3 protein and shows their most common DNA and genes. The sample table records about 670 distinct CDR3 sequences; roughly four fifths of these occur just once. The ten largest make up 10% of the sample.

CDR1 and CDR2 (SGHAT, FQDESV) derive from the germline V gene (reference sequence). There are 17 amino acids in the CDR3, from cysteine to phenylalanine inclusive. Left in the record is the CDR3 DNA by itself, 51 bases read in frame from the first base. V ends up 5 bases short and J 4 bases short, with an unmatched junction base count of 12. For this clonotype: The antigen this receptor binds is unknown. No much larger clone is present one base from it, and per-base qualities are unavailable.

General study outcomes and caveats: Preferential use of TRBV28, TRBJ1-2 and TRBJ2-5 was observed in persistent disease, whereas TRBV20-1 and TRBJ2-1 were favored in newly diagnosed disease. Only peripheral blood was studied, because thyroid tissue, the primary lesion, was inaccessible. The authors noted that the small sample size was a limitation that may lower accuracy. Patients with persistent disease shared more public clonotypes (around 2,700) than newly diagnosed patients did (approximately 970). Compared with newly diagnosed patients, patients with persistent Graves' disease had lower TCR Shannon entropy and fewer highly expanded clones, which suggests clonal expansion.

This sample comprised peripheral blood mononuclear cells (PBMCs), obtained with antithyroid drug treatment, in newly diagnosed or persistent Graves disease (not recorded which). The rearranged segments are TRBV11-1 and TRBJ2-7; 12 bases in the junction line up with TRBD2. The source of this sequence is a woman aged 25 to 39 with Graves disease. Donor details come from another sample of the same person, matched by shared clones. The sequenced DNA is TGTGCCAGCAGCCCATGGACTAGCGGGGCTGATCTGTACGAGCAGTACTTC. This yields the protein CASSPWTSGADLYEQYF.